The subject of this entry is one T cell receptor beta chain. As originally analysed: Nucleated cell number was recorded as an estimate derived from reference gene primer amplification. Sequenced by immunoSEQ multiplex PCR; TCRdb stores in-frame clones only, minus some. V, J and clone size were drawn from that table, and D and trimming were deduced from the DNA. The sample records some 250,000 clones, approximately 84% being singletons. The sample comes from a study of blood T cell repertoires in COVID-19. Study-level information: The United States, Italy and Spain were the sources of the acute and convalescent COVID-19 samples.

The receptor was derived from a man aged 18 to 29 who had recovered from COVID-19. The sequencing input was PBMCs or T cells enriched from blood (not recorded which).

CDR3 amino acids: CASSRTSGTYTYEQYF. The CDR3 coding sequence is TGTGCCAGTAGTAGGACTAGCGGGACCTATACCTACGAGCAGTACTTC. The chain is built from TRBV19 and TRBJ2-7, with 12 bases aligning to TRBD2. The V gene's germline CDR1 is LNHDA and CDR2 SQIVND (reference sequence). Unmatched junction bases numbered 6, after V lost 4 bases and J lost 2 bases. The length of the CDR3 is 16 residues.